The 22 T cell receptor beta chains in this list originate from one sample, sequenced in a study of shared clonotypes between healthy human individuals. Terminally differentiated effector memory CD45RA+ cells were left out of the naive CD8 fraction, which was CD45RO-negative and positively selected for CCR7. Assay used: immunoSEQ multiplex PCR; TCRdb lists only in-frame clones, some missing. Among about 550,000 clones listed, 95% were seen once. Sequences were obtained from naive CD8+ T cells sorted from blood. These receptors were collected from a woman under 40 in good health.

The chain uses TRBV6-5 and TRBJ1-2; 7 nucleotides match TRBD1. V shed 7 bases and J 4 bases; nucleotides not matched to a gene: 6. The CDR3 runs 13 residues. CDR1 is MNHEY and CDR2 is SVGAGI in the germline V gene. Written as DNA, the CDR3 is TGTGCCAGCACCATGGACAGGTTCTATGGCTACACCTTC. Its translation: CASTMDRFYGYTF.

The J gene is TRBJ2-7, the V gene TRBV7-9; 8 positions match TRBD2. Germline lookup yields CDR1 SEHNR and CDR2 FQNEAQ (reference sequence). CDR3 length: 16 amino acids. Trimming at V came to 5 bases and at J to 2 bases, leaving 11 bases not matched to a gene. The CDR3 here is CASSPSKGAGAYEQYF. CDR3 sequence (DNA): TGTGCCAGCAGCCCAAGCAAGGGAGCGGGAGCCTACGAGCAGTACTTC.

The chain carries TRBV5-6 and TRBJ2-7, with D unresolved. Germline values: CDR1 SGHDT, CDR2 YYEEEE. Trimming took off 2 bases at V and 3 bases at J, with 12 bases between the two ends. This CDR3 comprises 14 residues. The CDR3 DNA reads TGTGCCAGCAGCTTTAGTGGGAAGAACTACGAGCAGTACTTC. Amino acids: CASSFSGKNYEQYF.

The V and J genes are TRBV15 and TRBJ1-1, with 8 nucleotides matching TRBD1. V lost 2 bases to trimming and J lost 4 bases; unmatched junction nucleotides: 3. Germline V gives CDR1 LNHNV, CDR2 YYDKDF (reference sequence). The CDR3 loop spans 14 amino acids. The CDR3 loop is CATSRRQGSTEAFF. CDR3 bases: TGTGCCACCAGCAGACGACAGGGGTCCACTGAAGCTTTCTTT.

Only one count was recorded for this clone. The chain joins TRBV28 to TRBJ2-1; no firm D call. The CDR3 runs 15 residues. Germline V gene sequence: CDR1 MDHEN, CDR2 SYDVKM. V shed 6 bases and J shed 6 bases, with 18 bases lying between them. The CDR3 DNA follows: TGTGCCAGCAGCCACACGCTTGGCCGCCTCAATGAGCAGTTCTTC. This codes for CASSHTLGRLNEQFF.

The chain is built from TRBV5-6 and TRBJ2-5; D gene ambiguous. V was shortened by 0 bases and J by 5 bases, with 11 bases between the two germline ends. The germline gives CDR1 SGHDT, CDR2 YYEEEE. The CDR3 sequence is 14 residues long. Here the CDR3 DNA reads TGTGCCAGCAGCTTGGCAGAGAGTGACGAGACCCAGTACTTC. Residues: CASSLAESDETQYF.

J is TRBJ1-1 and V is TRBV11-2; D not resolved. The V and J ends lost 5 bases and 1 base respectively, with 14 bases between them. CDR1 SGHAT and CDR2 FQNNGV come from the germline V gene. The CDR3 is 15 amino acids. CDR3 region: CASSPHHKENTEAFF. The CDR3 nucleotides read TGTGCCAGCAGCCCCCACCACAAAGAGAACACTGAAGCTTTCTTT.

V is TRBV2 and J is TRBJ2-2; possible D gene TRBD1, 6 bases. Germline V gene data show CDR1 as SNHLY and CDR2 as FYNNEI. The CDR3 has 12 residues. Trimming pared 8 bases from V and 7 bases from J, leaving 11 bases between. CDR3 in amino acids: CASAGVDGELFF. CDR3 sequence (DNA): TGTGCCAGCGCAGGGGTTGACGGGGAGCTGTTTTTT.

This chain uses TRBV6-1 with TRBJ2-7; D may be TRBD1 or TRBD2 (5 bases each). The CDR3 covers 13 residues. Germline CDR1 and CDR2: MNHNS and SASEGT. The ends were cut back, 7 bases at V and 3 bases at J, with 13 bases in the middle. DNA of the CDR3: TGTGCCAGCATCCACTGGGACGACTACGAGCAGTACTTC. This gives the protein CASIHWDDYEQYF.

The chain links TRBV13 to TRBJ2-7; the D gene could be TRBD1 or TRBD2 (5 bases each). V lost 4 bases and J lost 3, with 16 bases in between. This CDR3 is 15 amino acids long. Germline-derived CDR1 and CDR2 are PRHDT and FYEKMQ (reference sequence). CDR3 loop: CASSYGAGTNYEQYF. CDR3 coding DNA: TGTGCCAGCAGCTACGGGGCGGGCACCAACTACGAGCAGTACTTC.

This chain joins TRBV27 and TRBJ2-7; TRBD1 is a possible D gene (5 bases). This CDR3 region has 13 residues. CDR1 and CDR2 from the germline V gene are MNHEY and SMNVEV (reference sequence). V gave up 7 bases and J gave up 3 bases, with 13 bases separating them. The CDR3, as DNA: TGTGCCAGCAAATATGGAACAGGCTACGAGCAGTACTTC. Amino acid sequence: CASKYGTGYEQYF.

This chain joins TRBV10-3 and TRBJ2-4; 11 bases align to TRBD1. Germline V gene lookup returns CDR1 ENHRY and CDR2 SYGVKD. Trimming took 2 bases from V and 2 from J; bases not matched to a gene: 2. CDR3 length: 16 amino acids. The CDR3 DNA is TGTGCCATCAGTGAGGGGACAGGGGGTACCAAAAACATTCAGTACTTC. It yields the protein CAISEGTGGTKNIQYF.

The DNA of the CDR3 is TGTGCCTGGAGTGGGGGACTAGCGGAGATGTACAATGAGCAGTTCTTC. It yields the protein CAWSGGLAEMYNEQFF. The chain has TRBV30 and TRBJ2-1, with 11 positions matching TRBD2. The CDR3 is made up of 16 amino acids. Germline values: CDR1 GTSNPN, CDR2 SVGIG (reference sequence). The V and J ends lost 1 base and 4 bases, in that order; junction bases with no gene match: 6.

The chain employs TRBV29-1 and TRBJ2-7; D remains ambiguous. The CDR3 sequence is 13 residues long. Trimming removed 5 bases from V and 0 bases from J, with 11 bases in between. Germline V CDR1 and CDR2: SQVTM, ANQGSEA. The DNA of the CDR3 is TGCAGCGTTCTAGACGGCGACTCCTACGAGCAGTACTTC. Its translation: CSVLDGDSYEQYF.

In its sample, this clone was seen once. This same CDR3 is encoded by further DNA sequences in the sample. The rearrangement uses TRBV27 and TRBJ1-1, with TRBD1 as a possible D gene (5 bases). The V and J ends lost 2 bases and 6 bases respectively, with 13 bases between them. In germline, CDR1 is MNHEY, CDR2 SMNVEV (reference sequence). The CDR3 totals 14 residues. The CDR3 protein is CASSLHRLTAEAFF. CDR3 DNA sequence: TGTGCCAGCAGTTTACACAGGTTAACGGCTGAAGCTTTCTTT.

V is TRBV27 and J is TRBJ2-7; 14 nucleotides align to TRBD2. This CDR3 is 16 amino acids long. Germline V gene lookup returns CDR1 MNHEY and CDR2 SMNVEV (reference sequence). The ends lost 7 bases at V and 5 bases at J; junction bases unmatched: 10. As DNA, the CDR3 is TGTGCCAGCAATCCTGGGACTAGCGGGAGAGGAAACGAGCAGTACTTC. Translating gives CASNPGTSGRGNEQYF.

The chain combines TRBV6-5 with TRBJ2-5, with a weak D call TRBD2 (6 bases). The germline gives CDR1 MNHEY, CDR2 SVGAGI. The V end was cut by 1 base, the J end by 4 bases, with 7 bases between. CDR3 length equals 13 residues. CDR3 amino acids: CASSYYSGETQYF. DNA of the CDR3: TGTGCCAGCAGTTACTATAGCGGAGAGACCCAGTACTTC.

The chain is built from TRBV27 and TRBJ2-7, with D perhaps TRBD2 (6 bases). Germline assignment: CDR1 MNHEY and CDR2 SMNVEV (reference sequence). This CDR3 spans 15 amino acids. The V end was cut by 0 bases, the J end by 3 bases, with 12 bases between. CDR3 sequence (DNA): TGTGCCAGCAGTTTATCCGGGCGGGGCTTCTACGAGCAGTACTTC. Translated, it gives CASSLSGRGFYEQYF.

V is TRBV25-1 and J is TRBJ1-4, with D perhaps TRBD1 (6 bases). Trimming took off 3 bases at V and 2 bases at J, with 19 bases between the two ends. Germline lookup yields CDR1 MGHDK and CDR2 SYGVNS. The CDR3 contains 18 residues. CDR3 sequence: CASSDAGAPLRTNEKLFF. As DNA, the CDR3 is TGTGCCAGCAGTGACGCAGGGGCCCCACTCAGGACTAATGAAAAACTGTTTTTT.

The chain links TRBV27 to TRBJ2-1; 11 positions agree with TRBD2. This CDR3 comprises 15 residues. Trimming cost V 5 bases and J 7 bases; bases outside gene matches: 7. The V gene's germline CDR1 is MNHEY and CDR2 SMNVEV (reference sequence). The CDR3 region is CASSTGTSGLNEQFF. CDR3 coding DNA: TGTGCCAGCAGTACAGGGACTAGCGGTTTAAATGAGCAGTTCTTC.

J is TRBJ2-5 and V is TRBV27; D ambiguous. Germline CDR1 MNHEY, CDR2 SMNVEV (reference sequence). Trimming removed 1 base from V and 3 bases from J, with 6 bases in between. The CDR3 runs to 13 residues. Written as DNA, the CDR3 is TGTGCCAGCAGTTTATATCCAAAAGAGACCCAGTACTTC. As protein: CASSLYPKETQYF.

The chain uses TRBV5-8 and TRBJ1-5, with D maybe TRBD1 (5 bases). Germline CDR1 SGHTS, CDR2 YDEGEE. V lost 2 bases, J lost 1 base, and 7 bases lay in between. The CDR3 has 14 residues. CDR3 coding DNA: TGTGCCAGCAGCTTCGGGGGGAGCAATCAGCCCCAGCATTTT. Protein sequence: CASSFGGSNQPQHF. Supplemented by reference TRBV5-8 and TRBJ1-5, the full variable domain reads EAGVTQSPTHLIKTRGQQATLRCSPISGHTSVYWYQQALGLGLQFLLWYDEGEERNRGNFPPRFSGRQFPNYSSELNVNALELEDSALYLCASSFGGSNQPQHFGDGTRLSIL.